This TCR beta chain was retrieved from a study of HIV-infected patients and healthy controls. Germline V gene data show CDR1 as SNHLY and CDR2 as FYNNEI. The CDR3 covers 14 residues. Trimming removed 2 bases from V and 7 bases from J, with 12 bases in between. TCRdb reprocessed the 5' RACE reads via MiXCR and lists one record per CDR3 protein. The data hold about 64,000 distinct CDR3 sequences, with around 21% observed a single time. The sequenced sample consisted of CD4+ T cells from blood. This sequence was found in a human donor in good health. The rearrangement links TRBV2 to TRBJ2-4, with D possibly matching TRBD2 (7 bases). CDR3 loop: CASSERGGANIQYF. CDR3 nucleotide sequence: TGTGCCAGCAGTGAACGTGGGGGGGCTAACATTCAGTACTTC.